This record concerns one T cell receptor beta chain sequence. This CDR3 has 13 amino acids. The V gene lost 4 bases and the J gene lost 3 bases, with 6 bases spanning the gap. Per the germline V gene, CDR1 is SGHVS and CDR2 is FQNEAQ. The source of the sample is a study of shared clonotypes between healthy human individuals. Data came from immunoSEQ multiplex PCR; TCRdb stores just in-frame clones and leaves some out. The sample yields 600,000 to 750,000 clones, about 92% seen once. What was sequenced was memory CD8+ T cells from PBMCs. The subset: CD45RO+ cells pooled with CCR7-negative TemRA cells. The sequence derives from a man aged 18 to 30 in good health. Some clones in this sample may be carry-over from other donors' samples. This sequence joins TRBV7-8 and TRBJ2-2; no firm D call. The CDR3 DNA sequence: TGTGCCAGCAGCTGGGCGTACACCGGGGAGCTGTTTTTT. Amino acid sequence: CASSWAYTGELFF.